These 22 T cell receptor beta chains originate from one sample sequenced in a study of lymphopenia after photon versus proton radiotherapy (dated by TCRdb to the late 2010s). Library construction relied on the immunoSEQ multiplex PCR assay. Entries here come from immuneACCESS through TCRdb and include only in-frame sequences with V and J called. Some clones fail to appear in such tables; in the studies checked, an unresolved V gene covers under half of the shortfall, and the cause of the remainder is unknown. Here the sample has approximately 47,000 clones; about 85% occur a single time. 2% to 2.5% of the sample lies in the top ten. Source: peripheral blood, taken from a patient treated with photon-based radiotherapy. Source of these receptors: a man aged 40-49 years with gastric cancer.

There are a few counts of this clone. This sample also contains other DNA sequences that code for the same CDR3. J is TRBJ1-2 and V is TRBV11-2, with unresolved D. The CDR3 covers 14 residues. The germline gives CDR1 SGHAT, CDR2 FQNNGV. Between the trimmed V and J ends, which lost 5 bases and 2 bases, there was a span of 12 bases. In DNA form, the CDR3 reads TGTGCCAGCAGCGGAGCGGGAGGAAACTATGGCTACACCTTC. Its protein product is CASSGAGGNYGYTF.

The V call is TRBV2, the J call TRBJ1-2, with D unresolved. The CDR3 length is 14 residues. V lost 4 bases to trimming and J lost 4 bases, with 13 bases between them. Germline loops: CDR1 SNHLY, CDR2 FYNNEI. In DNA form, the CDR3 reads TGTGCCAGCAGTGCCGCCCCCTGGAGCTATGGCTACACCTTC. Protein product: CASSAAPWSYGYTF.

This clone was seen only a few times. V gene TRBV27 combines with J gene TRBJ1-1; no clear D. This CDR3 is built from 12 residues. Trimming took off 6 bases at V and 1 base at J, with 6 bases between the two ends. CDR1 and CDR2 from the germline V gene are MNHEY and SMNVEV (reference sequence). In DNA, the CDR3 is TGTGCCAGCAGCCCTGAGAACACTGAAGCTTTCTTT. It translates to CASSPENTEAFF.

The J gene is TRBJ1-1, the V gene TRBV19, with D possibly matching TRBD1 (5 bases). CDR1 and CDR2 from the germline V gene are LNHDA and SQIVND (reference sequence). V dropped 3 bases and J dropped 4 bases, with 12 bases sitting between them. CDR3 length: 14 amino acids. DNA of the CDR3: TGTGCCAGTAGTATCACAAACACAGGCACTGAAGCTTTCTTT. It is translated as CASSITNTGTEAFF.

V is TRBV6-5 and J is TRBJ1-6; tentative D call: TRBD1 (6 bases). This CDR3 contains 15 residues. Germline CDR1 and CDR2: MNHEY and SVGAGI. The V end lost 6 bases, the J end lost 4 bases, and 13 bases lay between the germline ends. The CDR3 reads CASSPGQTYNSPLHF. The CDR3 DNA is TGTGCCAGCAGCCCAGGACAGACATATAATTCACCCCTCCACTTT.

The V call is TRBV7-2, the J call TRBJ1-1; no definite D call. V lost 5 bases, J lost 4 bases, and 14 bases lay in between. Germline CDR1 and CDR2: SGHTA and FQGNSA. The CDR3 sequence is 14 residues long. The DNA of the CDR3 is TGTGCCAGCAGCCCTCGTATCATGGGCACTGAAGCTTTCTTT. Its translation is CASSPRIMGTEAFF.

In this sample, this clone turned up a few times. V usage is TRBV5-5 and J usage is TRBJ1-3; the D is unclear. Germline CDR1 SGHKS, CDR2 YYEKEE (reference sequence). The V gene lost 3 bases and the J gene lost 0 bases, with 16 bases spanning the gap. The CDR3 is 17 amino acids. DNA for the CDR3: TGTGCCAGCAGCTCCGCAGAGTGGCTCAACTCTGGAAACACCATATATTTT. This translates into CASSSAEWLNSGNTIYF.

On this clone: Within the sample, other DNA sequences also encode this same CDR3. The chain links TRBV19 to TRBJ1-2; no clear D. Trimming removed 1 base at V and 4 bases at J, with 7 bases between. The CDR3 has 13 residues. Germline V gene data show CDR1 as LNHDA and CDR2 as SQIVND (reference sequence). CDR3 sequence reads: CASSIGRFYGYTF. CDR3 in DNA: TGTGCCAGTAGTATAGGCCGCTTCTATGGCTACACCTTC.

This clone was seen just once. The chain combines TRBV18 with TRBJ2-2; D not resolved. The germline CDR1 and CDR2 sequences are KGHSH and LQKENI. V gave up 3 bases and J gave up 6 bases, with 11 bases separating them. CDR3 size: 14 residues. CDR3 nucleotides: TGTGCCAGCTCACCCGGGTTCCTCTCCGGGGAGCTGTTTTTT. Translating it yields CASSPGFLSGELFF.

The chain joins TRBV6-5 to TRBJ2-7, with D possibly being TRBD1 or TRBD2 (5 bases each). V dropped 6 bases and J dropped 5 bases, with 11 bases sitting between them. CDR3 length: 12 amino acids. CDR1 MNHEY and CDR2 SVGAGI come from the germline V gene. For the CDR3, the DNA is TGTGCCAGCAGGGGACCTGAGGACGAGCAGTACTTC. This sequence encodes CASRGPEDEQYF.

The chain's CDR3 is CASSRTGRGAFF. As DNA, the CDR3 is TGTGCCAGCAGTCGGACAGGGCGGGGGGCTTTCTTT. The rearrangement links TRBV5-6 to TRBJ1-1; 8 bases align to TRBD1. V was pared by 5 bases and J by 11 bases, with 8 bases of the junction left unmatched. The germline V gene has CDR1 SGHDT and CDR2 YYEEEE. This CDR3 region has 12 residues.

The chain carries TRBV6-5 and TRBJ2-1; 15 positions match TRBD2. The J segment lost 6 bases and the V segment lost 4 bases, leaving 4 bases of the junction unmatched. The CDR3 totals 16 residues. The V gene's germline CDR1 is MNHEY and CDR2 SVGAGI. The CDR3 loop is CASSLPGLAGGNEQFF. CDR3 in DNA: TGTGCCAGCAGTTTACCGGGACTAGCGGGGGGCAATGAGCAGTTCTTC.

V is TRBV18 and J is TRBJ1-5, with a possible D match to TRBD1 (6 bases). Looked up from germline, CDR1 is KGHSH and CDR2 is LQKENI. CDR3 length: 12 amino acids. V dropped 6 bases and J dropped 11 bases, with 14 bases sitting between them. The chain's CDR3 is CASSGDIGTQHF. The CDR3 coding sequence is TGTGCCAGCTCGGGGGACATCGGGACCCAGCATTTT.

The chain is built from TRBV4-1 and TRBJ2-7; 7 bases agree with TRBD1. This CDR3 contains 15 residues. Germline trimming cut 3 bases from V and 2 bases from J; bases unmatched to any gene: 7. Germline lookup yields CDR1 MGHRA and CDR2 YSYEKL. The CDR3 DNA sequence: TGCGCCAGCAGCCACCCACAGGGGAAGGCCTACGAGCAGTACTTC. Translated: CASSHPQGKAYEQYF.

The CDR3 DNA reads as TGTGCCTGGAGTTCCGGGACAGGGAGGTGGGAAAAACTGTTTTTT. Translation: CAWSSGTGRWEKLFF. This rearrangement joins TRBV30 to TRBJ1-4; 9 positions match TRBD1. With 2 bases clipped from V and 8 bases from J, the junction kept 9 bases outside the gene matches. Germline V gene data show CDR1 as GTSNPN and CDR2 as SVGIG (reference sequence). This CDR3 region has 15 residues.

The chain recombines TRBV5-1 with TRBJ1-1; D remains unclear. Germline CDR1 and CDR2: SGHRS and YFSETQ. This CDR3 has 13 residues. With 4 bases removed from V and 1 base from J, the gap between germline ends came to 8 bases. The CDR3 here is CASSRSENTEAFF. The CDR3 nucleotides read TGCGCCAGCAGCCGCTCTGAGAACACTGAAGCTTTCTTT.

The chain employs TRBV7-9 and TRBJ1-1; D might be TRBD1 (6 bases). V was trimmed by 3 bases and J by 5 bases, leaving 13 bases between them. Germline CDR1 reads SEHNR; CDR2 reads FQNEAQ (reference sequence). The CDR3 has 14 amino acids. CDR3 DNA: TGTGCCAGCAGCTTGGGACATCAGGGGACTGAAGCTTTCTTT. This translates into CASSLGHQGTEAFF.

Relative to its sample, this clone is medium-sized. This rearrangement joins TRBV18 to TRBJ1-2, with D possibly matching TRBD1 (5 bases). Germline CDR1 reads KGHSH; CDR2 reads LQKENI. The CDR3 has 13 amino acids. Deletions cut 5 bases from V and 5 bases from J, with 12 bases between. The CDR3 DNA is TGTGCCAGCTCAGAACAGGTCCGATATGGCTACACCTTC. Its protein product is CASSEQVRYGYTF. Full variable domain (rest looked up from reference TRBV18 and TRBJ1-2): NAGVMQNPRHLVRRRGQEARLRCSPMKGHSHVYWYRQLPEEGLKFMVYLQKENIIDESGMPKERFSAEFPKEGPSILRIQQVVRGDSAAYFCASSEQVRYGYTFGSGTRLTVV.

As for this clone: This is likely a read error, given that the CDR3 carries no conserved phenylalanine or tryptophan at its end. The limits of the CDR3 on the DNA are not certain, so only TCRdb's listed CDR3 is given. V is TRBV21-1 and J is TRBJ1-2. TRBV21-1 is a pseudogene. The CDR3 length is 11 residues, termini included. The CDR3 sequence: CASSKVETGFV.

This clone has a single count. This chain links TRBV18 with TRBJ2-4; a possible D gene is TRBD2 (6 bases). V was clipped by 6 bases and J by 7 bases, with 13 bases between them. Germline V CDR1 and CDR2: KGHSH, LQKENI. CDR3 length: 13 amino acids. The DNA of the CDR3 is TGTGCCAGCTCCCCCCGGGGGTCGAACATTCAGTACTTC. It is translated as CASSPRGSNIQYF.

This clone was observed a few times. The chain combines TRBV7-2 with TRBJ2-7, with 7 bases identical to TRBD1. The length of the CDR3 is 14 residues. Germline V gene data show CDR1 as SGHTA and CDR2 as FQGNSA. V lost 5 bases to trimming and J lost 9 bases; unmatched junction nucleotides: 13. The CDR3 protein is CASSPRQGTGVQYF. CDR3 DNA: TGTGCCAGCAGCCCCCGACAGGGTACAGGGGTGCAGTACTTC.

The sample holds one count of this clone. The chain is built from TRBV4-2 and TRBJ1-5; TRBD1 might be the D (5 bases). The germline gives CDR1 LGHNA, CDR2 YNFKEQ. V lost 4 bases and J lost 0, with 22 bases in between. The CDR3 is made up of 19 amino acids. CDR3 DNA sequence: TGTGCCAGCAGCCTACACCGCCCCGGGACGGGAAATAGCAATCAGCCCCAGCATTTT. Translated: CASSLHRPGTGNSNQPQHF.